This T cell receptor beta chain stems from a study of CXCR3-negative and CXCR3-positive naive CD8 T cells. The authors prepared UMI-labeled TRB cDNA libraries by 5' RACE. No DNA is given; TCRdb re-called the 5' RACE reads and lists each CDR3 protein once. The sample features 75,000 to 100,000 distinct CDR3 sequences, with around 1.5% in its top ten. This CDR3 is built from 17 residues. Germline V lookup: CDR1 LGHDT, CDR2 YNNKEL (reference sequence). The authors gated naive CD8+ T cells as CD45RO-CCR7+CD27+CD95-. The V call is TRBV3-1, the J call TRBJ2-3; there is no DNA to check the TCRdb D call of TRBD2. The sequencing sample was made of naive CXCR3- CD8+ T cells from blood. Subset noted: CD45RO-CCR7+CD27+CD95- naive CD8+ T cells lacking CXCR3 (TNR3-). The clonotype comes from a human donor in good health. Some clones in this sample may be carry-over from other donors' samples. The CDR3 here is CASSQEFLAGSPDTQYF.